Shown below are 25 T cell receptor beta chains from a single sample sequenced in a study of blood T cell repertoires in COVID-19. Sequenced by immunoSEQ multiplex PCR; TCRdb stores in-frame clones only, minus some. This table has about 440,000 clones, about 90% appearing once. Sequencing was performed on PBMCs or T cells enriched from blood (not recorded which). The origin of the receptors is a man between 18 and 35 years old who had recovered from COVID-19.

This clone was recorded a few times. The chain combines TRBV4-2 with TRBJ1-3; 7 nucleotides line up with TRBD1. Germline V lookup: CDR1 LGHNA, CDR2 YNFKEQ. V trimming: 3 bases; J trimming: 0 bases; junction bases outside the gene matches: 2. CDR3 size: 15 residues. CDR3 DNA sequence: TGTGCCAGCAGCCAGGGACAGCTCTCTGGAAACACCATATATTTT. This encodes CASSQGQLSGNTIYF.

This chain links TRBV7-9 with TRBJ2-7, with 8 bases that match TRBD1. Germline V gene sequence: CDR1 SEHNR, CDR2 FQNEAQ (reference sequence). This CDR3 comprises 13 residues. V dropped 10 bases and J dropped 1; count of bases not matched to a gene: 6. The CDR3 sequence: CATDRVDSYEQYF. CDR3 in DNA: TGTGCCACGGACAGGGTTGATTCCTACGAGCAGTACTTC. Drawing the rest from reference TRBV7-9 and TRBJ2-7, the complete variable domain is DTGVSQNPRHKITKRGQNVTFRCDPISEHNRLYWYRQTLGQGPEFLTYFQNEAQLEKSRLLSDRFSAERPKGSFSTLEIQRTEQGDSAMYLCATDRVDSYEQYFGPGTRLTVT.

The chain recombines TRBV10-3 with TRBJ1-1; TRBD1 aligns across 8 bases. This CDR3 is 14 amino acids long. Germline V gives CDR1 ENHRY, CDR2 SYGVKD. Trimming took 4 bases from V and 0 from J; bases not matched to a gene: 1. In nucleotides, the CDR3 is TGTGCCATCAGTGGGACAGGGTTGAACACTGAAGCTTTCTTT. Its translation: CAISGTGLNTEAFF.

CDR3 in amino acids: CASSSTTTGSWGYTF. The CDR3 bases are TGTGCCAGTAGTAGCACAACAACGGGTTCCTGGGGCTACACCTTC. The V gene is TRBV19, the J gene TRBJ1-2; no definite D call. CDR3 length: 15 residues. The V gene lost 4 bases and the J gene lost 8 bases, with 20 bases spanning the gap. Germline values: CDR1 LNHDA, CDR2 SQIVND (reference sequence). The full variable domain, completed using reference TRBV19 and TRBJ1-2, is DGGITQSPKYLFRKEGQNVTLSCEQNLNHDAMYWYRQDPGQGLRLIYYSQIVNDFQKGDIAEGYSVSREKKESFPLTVTSAQKNPTAFYLCASSSTTTGSWGYTFGSGTRLTVV.

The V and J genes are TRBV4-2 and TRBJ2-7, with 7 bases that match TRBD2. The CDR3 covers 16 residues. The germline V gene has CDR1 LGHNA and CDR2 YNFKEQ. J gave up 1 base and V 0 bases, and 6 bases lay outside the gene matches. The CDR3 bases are TGTGCCAGCAGCCAAGATGGGGGGGGACTATCCTACGAGCAGTACTTC. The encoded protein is CASSQDGGGLSYEQYF.

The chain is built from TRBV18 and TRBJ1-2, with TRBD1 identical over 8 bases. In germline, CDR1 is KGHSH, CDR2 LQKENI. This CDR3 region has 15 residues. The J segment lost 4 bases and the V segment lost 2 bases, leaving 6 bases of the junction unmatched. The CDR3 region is CASSPGAGGSYGYTF. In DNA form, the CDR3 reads TGTGCCAGCTCACCAGGGGCAGGGGGCTCCTATGGCTACACCTTC.

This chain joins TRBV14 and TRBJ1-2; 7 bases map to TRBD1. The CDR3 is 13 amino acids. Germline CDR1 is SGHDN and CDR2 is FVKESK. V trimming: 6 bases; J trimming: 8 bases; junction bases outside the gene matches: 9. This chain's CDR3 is CASSSPGGRGYTF. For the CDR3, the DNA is TGTGCCAGCAGTTCACCAGGGGGGCGAGGCTACACCTTC.

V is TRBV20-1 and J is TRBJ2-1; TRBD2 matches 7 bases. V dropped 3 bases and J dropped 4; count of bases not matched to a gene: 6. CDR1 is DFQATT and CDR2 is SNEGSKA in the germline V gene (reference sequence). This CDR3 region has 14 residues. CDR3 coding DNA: TGCAGTGCTAGTAAGCTAGCGGAATACAATGAGCAGTTCTTC. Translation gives CSASKLAEYNEQFF.

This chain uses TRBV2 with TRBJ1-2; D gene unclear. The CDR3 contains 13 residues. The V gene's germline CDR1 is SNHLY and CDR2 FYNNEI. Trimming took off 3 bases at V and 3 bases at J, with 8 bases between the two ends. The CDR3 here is CASSDRGDYGYTF. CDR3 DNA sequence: TGTGCCAGCAGTGATCGGGGAGACTATGGCTACACCTTC.

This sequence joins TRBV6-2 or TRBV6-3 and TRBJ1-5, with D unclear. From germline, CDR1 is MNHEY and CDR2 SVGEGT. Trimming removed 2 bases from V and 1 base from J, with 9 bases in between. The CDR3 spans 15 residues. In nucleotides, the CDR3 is TGTGCCAGCAGTTACCTTGGGCTAAGCAATCAGCCCCAGCATTTT. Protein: CASSYLGLSNQPQHF.

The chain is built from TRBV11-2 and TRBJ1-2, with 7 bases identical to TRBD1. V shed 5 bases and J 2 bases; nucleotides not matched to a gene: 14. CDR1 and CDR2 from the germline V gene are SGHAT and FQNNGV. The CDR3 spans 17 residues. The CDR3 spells CASSRTSGGTANYGYTF. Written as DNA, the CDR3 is TGTGCCAGCAGCCGGACATCGGGCGGGACAGCCAACTATGGCTACACCTTC.

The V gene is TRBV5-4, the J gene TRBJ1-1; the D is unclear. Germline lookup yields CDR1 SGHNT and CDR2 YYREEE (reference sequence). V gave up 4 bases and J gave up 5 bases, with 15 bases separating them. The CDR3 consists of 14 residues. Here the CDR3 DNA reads TGTGCCAGCAGCATCCGAGTGGGAGGGACTGAAGCTTTCTTT. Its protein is CASSIRVGGTEAFF. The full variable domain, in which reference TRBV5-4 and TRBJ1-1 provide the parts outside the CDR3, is ETGVTQSPTHLIKTRGQQVTLRCSSQSGHNTVSWYQQALGQGPQFIFQYYREEENGRGNFPPRFSGLQFPNYSSELNVNALELDDSALYLCASSIRVGGTEAFFGQGTRLTVV.

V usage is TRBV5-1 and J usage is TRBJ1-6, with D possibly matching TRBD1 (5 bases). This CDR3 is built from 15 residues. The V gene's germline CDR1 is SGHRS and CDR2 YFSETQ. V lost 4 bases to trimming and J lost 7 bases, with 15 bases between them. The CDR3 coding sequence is TGCGCCAGCAGCCTAACGGACATTGGGAATTCACCCCTCCACTTT. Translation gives CASSLTDIGNSPLHF.

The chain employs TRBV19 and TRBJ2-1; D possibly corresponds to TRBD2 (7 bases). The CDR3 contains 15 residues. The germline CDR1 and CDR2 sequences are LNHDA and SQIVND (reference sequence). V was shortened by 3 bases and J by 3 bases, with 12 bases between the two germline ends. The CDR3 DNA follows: TGTGCCAGTAGTATCGGGGGGCAGGTCTACAATGAGCAGTTCTTC. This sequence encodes CASSIGGQVYNEQFF.

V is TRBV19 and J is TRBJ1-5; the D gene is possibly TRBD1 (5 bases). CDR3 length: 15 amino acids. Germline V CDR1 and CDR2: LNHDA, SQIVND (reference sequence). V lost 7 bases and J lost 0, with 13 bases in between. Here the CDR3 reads CASIPQGNSNQPQHF. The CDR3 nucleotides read TGTGCCAGTATCCCCCAGGGTAATAGCAATCAGCCCCAGCATTTT.

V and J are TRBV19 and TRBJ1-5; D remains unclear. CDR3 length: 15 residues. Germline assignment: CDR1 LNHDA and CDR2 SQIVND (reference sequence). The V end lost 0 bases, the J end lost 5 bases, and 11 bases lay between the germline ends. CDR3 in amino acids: CASSIDGLSDQPQHF. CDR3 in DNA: TGTGCCAGTAGTATAGACGGTCTCAGCGATCAGCCCCAGCATTTT. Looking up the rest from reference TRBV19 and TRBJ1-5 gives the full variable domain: DGGITQSPKYLFRKEGQNVTLSCEQNLNHDAMYWYRQDPGQGLRLIYYSQIVNDFQKGDIAEGYSVSREKKESFPLTVTSAQKNPTAFYLCASSIDGLSDQPQHFGDGTRLSIL.

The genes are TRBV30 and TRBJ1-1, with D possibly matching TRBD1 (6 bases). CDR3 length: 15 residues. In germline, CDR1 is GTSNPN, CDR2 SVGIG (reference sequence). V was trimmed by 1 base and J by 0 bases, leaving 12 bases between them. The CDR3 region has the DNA TGTGCCTGGAGTGCTACCGGGACATTGAACACTGAAGCTTTCTTT. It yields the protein CAWSATGTLNTEAFF.

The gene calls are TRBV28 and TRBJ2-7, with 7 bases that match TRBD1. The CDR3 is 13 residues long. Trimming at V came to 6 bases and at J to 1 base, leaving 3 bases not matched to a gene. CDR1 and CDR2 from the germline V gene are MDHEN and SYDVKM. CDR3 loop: CASRLTGSYEQYF. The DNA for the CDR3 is TGTGCCAGCAGACTGACAGGGTCCTACGAGCAGTACTTC.

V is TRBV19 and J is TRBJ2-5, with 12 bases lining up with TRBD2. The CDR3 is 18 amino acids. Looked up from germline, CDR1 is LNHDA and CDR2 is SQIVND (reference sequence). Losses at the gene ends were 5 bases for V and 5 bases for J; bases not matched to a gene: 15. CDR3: CASSVGLAGSVSGETQYF. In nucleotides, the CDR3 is TGTGCCAGTAGTGTCGGACTAGCGGGATCGGTTTCTGGGGAGACCCAGTACTTC.

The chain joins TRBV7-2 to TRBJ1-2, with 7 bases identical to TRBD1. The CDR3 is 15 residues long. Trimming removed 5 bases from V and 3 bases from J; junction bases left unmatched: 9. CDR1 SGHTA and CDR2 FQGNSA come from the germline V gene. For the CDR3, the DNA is TGTGCCAGCAGCCAAGACAGGGAACTTTACTATGGCTACACCTTC. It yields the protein CASSQDRELYYGYTF. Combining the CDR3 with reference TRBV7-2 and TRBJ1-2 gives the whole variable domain GAGVSQSPSNKVTEKGKDVELRCDPISGHTALYWYRQSLGQGLEFLIYFQGNSAPDKSGLPSDRFSAERTGGSVSTLTIQRTQQEDSAVYLCASSQDRELYYGYTFGSGTRLTVV.

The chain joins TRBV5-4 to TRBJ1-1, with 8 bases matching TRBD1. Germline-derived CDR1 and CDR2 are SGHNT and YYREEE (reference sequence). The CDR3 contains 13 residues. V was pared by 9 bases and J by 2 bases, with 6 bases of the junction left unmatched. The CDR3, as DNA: TGTGCCACAAACAGGGGGGGAAACACTGAAGCTTTCTTT. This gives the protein CATNRGGNTEAFF.

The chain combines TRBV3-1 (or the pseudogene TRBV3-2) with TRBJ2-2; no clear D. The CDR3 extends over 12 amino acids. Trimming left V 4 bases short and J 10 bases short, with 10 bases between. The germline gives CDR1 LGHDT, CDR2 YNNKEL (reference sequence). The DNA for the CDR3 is TGTGCCAGCAGCCCCCGAGGCGCGGAGCTGTTTTTT. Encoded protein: CASSPRGAELFF.

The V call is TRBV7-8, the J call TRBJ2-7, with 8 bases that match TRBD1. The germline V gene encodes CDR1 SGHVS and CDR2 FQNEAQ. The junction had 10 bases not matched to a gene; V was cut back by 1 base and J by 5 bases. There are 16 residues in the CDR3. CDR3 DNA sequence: TGTGCCAGCAGCTTAGGCAGGGGGCGTTATCCGGACGAGCAGTACTTC. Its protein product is CASSLGRGRYPDEQYF.

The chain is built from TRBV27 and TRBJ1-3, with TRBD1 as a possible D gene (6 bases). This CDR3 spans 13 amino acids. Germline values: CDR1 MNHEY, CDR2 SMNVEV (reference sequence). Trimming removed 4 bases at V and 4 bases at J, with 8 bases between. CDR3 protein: CASSSGQGNTIYF. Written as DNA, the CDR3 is TGTGCCAGCAGTTCGGGACAAGGAAACACCATATATTTT.

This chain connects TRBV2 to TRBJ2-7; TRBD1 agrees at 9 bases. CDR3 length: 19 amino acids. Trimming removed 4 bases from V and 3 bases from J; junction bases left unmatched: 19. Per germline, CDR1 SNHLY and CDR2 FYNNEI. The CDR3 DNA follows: TGTGCCAGCAGTGGCCCCACGCTCACATACGACAGGGGGAGCTACGAGCAGTACTTC. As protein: CASSGPTLTYDRGSYEQYF.